This T cell receptor (beta chain) was found in a study of blood T cell repertoires in COVID-19. Study context: Both acute and convalescent COVID-19 samples were obtained from the United States, Italy and Spain. In each case, the material was cDNA or gDNA derived from T cells, B-cell-depleted T cells, or PBMCs.

Authors' data handling: Reference gene primer amplification in the assay estimated nucleated cell counts. The repertoire was sequenced with immunoSEQ multiplex PCR; TCRdb's copy has only in-frame clones and lacks some. V and J calls and clone size are given by that table; D and trimming were obtained from the DNA. The sample contains roughly 120,000 clones, 85% of which appear only once. The sequenced sample was peripheral blood. This clonotype originated in a human donor in a cohort sampled during active COVID-19.

As DNA, the CDR3 is TGCAGCGTCGCCCGGGGGGGGGCTGTCTACGAGCAGTACTTC. Protein product: CSVARGGAVYEQYF. The chain couples TRBV29-1 to TRBJ2-7; TRBD2 matches at 8 bases. The germline V gene has CDR1 SQVTM and CDR2 ANQGSEA. The CDR3 runs 14 residues. V dropped 6 bases and J dropped 3; count of bases not matched to a gene: 10.